Below, 16 T cell receptor beta chains from the same sample are listed, as sequenced in a study of blood T cell repertoires in COVID-19. The method was immunoSEQ multiplex PCR; TCRdb's version includes in-frame clones alone and lacks a portion of them. The sample consists of 250,000 to 400,000 clones, approximately 87% of them appearing once. Sequencing was performed on peripheral blood. These receptors originate from a woman in her 30s with COVID-19, enrolled during active disease.

The chain joins TRBV5-4 to TRBJ2-5, with D possibly TRBD2 on 6 matching bases. The germline V and J ends were trimmed by 4 bases and 1 base, with 26 bases remaining between them. There are 19 residues in the CDR3. Germline CDR1 is SGHNT and CDR2 is YYREEE (reference sequence). The CDR3 region is CASSRRGRESGGIQETQYF. CDR3 DNA: TGTGCCAGCAGCCGGAGGGGTCGGGAGAGTGGAGGTATCCAAGAGACCCAGTACTTC.

The genes are TRBV3-1 (or the pseudogene TRBV3-2) and TRBJ1-3; TRBD1 is a possible D gene (6 bases). Germline CDR1 reads LGHDT; CDR2 reads YNNKEL (reference sequence). The length of the CDR3 is 15 residues. The V gene lost 1 base and the J gene lost 7 bases, with 14 bases spanning the gap. The CDR3 reads CASSQVAGEGNTIYF. The CDR3 region has the DNA TGTGCCAGCAGCCAAGTGGCAGGGGAGGGTAACACCATATATTTT.

The chain employs TRBV28 and TRBJ1-5, with D unresolved. Germline V lookup: CDR1 MDHEN, CDR2 SYDVKM. Trimming pared 5 bases from V and 0 bases from J, leaving 11 bases between. This CDR3 region has 15 residues. The CDR3 DNA reads as TGTGCCAGCAGTCCCCCAAACTATAGCAATCAGCCCCAGCATTTT. Translation gives CASSPPNYSNQPQHF.

The chain employs TRBV5-8 and TRBJ2-3, with 11 bases fitting TRBD2. The CDR3 runs to 17 residues. Trimming took 0 bases from V and 0 from J; bases not matched to a gene: 3. Per the germline V gene, CDR1 is SGHTS and CDR2 is YDEGEE. In DNA form, the CDR3 reads TGTGCCAGCAGCTTGGTTGGGACTAGCGGTAGCACAGATACGCAGTATTTT. Translating gives CASSLVGTSGSTDTQYF.

This clone was found once. This CDR3 is CASRPGGAGELFF. The CDR3 nucleotides read TGTGCCAGCAGGCCGGGAGGGGCCGGGGAGCTGTTTTTT. The chain joins TRBV27 to TRBJ2-2; the match to TRBD2 covers 8 bases. Looked up from germline, CDR1 is MNHEY and CDR2 is SMNVEV (reference sequence). CDR3 length: 13 residues. The V and J ends lost 6 bases and 6 bases, in that order; junction bases with no gene match: 3.

This sequence joins TRBV5-4 and TRBJ2-2; D gene ambiguous. V was pared by 0 bases and J by 0 bases, with 12 bases between. Per germline, CDR1 SGHNT and CDR2 YYREEE (reference sequence). This CDR3 has 17 residues. CDR3 sequence reads: CASSLELGRANTGELFF. CDR3 DNA: TGTGCCAGCAGCTTGGAGTTGGGCAGAGCGAACACCGGGGAGCTGTTTTTT. Together with reference TRBV5-4 and TRBJ2-2, the CDR3 gives the full variable domain: ETGVTQSPTHLIKTRGQQVTLRCSSQSGHNTVSWYQQALGQGPQFIFQYYREEENGRGNFPPRFSGLQFPNYSSELNVNALELDDSALYLCASSLELGRANTGELFFGEGSRLTVL.

CDR3 sequence reads: CASSDRDRANYGYTF. CDR3 coding DNA: TGTGCCAGCAGCGACCGGGACAGAGCTAACTATGGCTACACCTTC. This chain joins TRBV6-5 and TRBJ1-2, with 7 bases aligning to TRBD1. Per germline, CDR1 MNHEY and CDR2 SVGAGI. V lost 6 bases, J lost 0 bases, and 7 bases stayed unmatched. The CDR3 loop spans 15 amino acids.

V usage is TRBV6-4 and J usage is TRBJ2-1; a possible D gene is TRBD2 (5 bases). The CDR3 is made up of 12 amino acids. Trimming shortened V by 5 bases and J by 5 bases, and 7 bases separated the two germline ends. The germline V gene encodes CDR1 MRHNA and CDR2 SNTAGT. Written as DNA, the CDR3 is TGTGCCAGCAGTAGCGGTAACAATGAGCAGTTCTTC. Translating gives CASSSGNNEQFF.

The chain joins TRBV13 to TRBJ2-5; 11 bases fit TRBD2. Looked up from germline, CDR1 is PRHDT and CDR2 is FYEKMQ (reference sequence). The CDR3 runs 18 residues. After removal of 5 bases from V and 5 bases from J, the junction contained 16 bases not matched to a gene. Written as DNA, the CDR3 is TGTGCCAGCAGCATAATTTCACTAGCGGGAGTCGGTAGGGAGACCCAGTACTTC. Translation gives CASSIISLAGVGRETQYF.

CDR3 in amino acids: CASSYSRGNGDQPQHF. CDR3 DNA: TGTGCCAGCAGTTACTCTCGGGGGAATGGGGATCAGCCCCAGCATTTT. V gene TRBV6-2 or TRBV6-3 combines with J gene TRBJ1-5; TRBD1 might be the D (5 bases). The CDR3 length is 16 residues. The germline V gene encodes CDR1 MNHEY and CDR2 SVGEGT. Trimming took 0 bases from V and 5 from J, leaving 14 bases between them.

The J gene is TRBJ1-5, the V gene TRBV27, with TRBD1 as a possible D gene (6 bases). The germline V gene has CDR1 MNHEY and CDR2 SMNVEV (reference sequence). The germline V and J ends were trimmed by 3 bases and 7 bases, with 13 bases remaining between them. The CDR3 extends over 14 amino acids. CDR3 sequence: CASSFGRGHQPQHF. In nucleotides, the CDR3 is TGTGCCAGCAGTTTCGGCAGGGGCCACCAGCCCCAGCATTTT.

The rearrangement uses TRBV6-5 and TRBJ2-1, with TRBD1 matching over 8 bases. The CDR3 runs 15 residues. Germline V gene data show CDR1 as MNHEY and CDR2 as SVGAGI. The V gene end was trimmed by 6 bases and the J gene end by 6 bases; junction bases not matched to a gene: 10. The CDR3 is CASRRTGTVFNEQFF. The CDR3 DNA reads TGTGCCAGCAGGAGGACAGGGACAGTTTTCAATGAGCAGTTCTTC.

A few counts support this clone. The chain recombines TRBV27 with TRBJ1-5; perhaps TRBD1 as D (5 bases). CDR3 size: 13 residues. CDR1 is MNHEY and CDR2 is SMNVEV in the germline V gene (reference sequence). V shed 7 bases and J shed 6 bases, with 13 bases lying between them. CDR3 region: CASTLREGQPQHF. The CDR3 bases are TGTGCCAGCACCCTCAGGGAGGGTCAGCCCCAGCATTTT.

DNA for the CDR3: TGTGCCAGCAGCTTAGGTGCGGGCCTGGACTCTTACGAGCAGTACTTC. As protein: CASSLGAGLDSYEQYF. The gene calls are TRBV7-9 and TRBJ2-7; D is possibly TRBD2 (5 bases). The germline gives CDR1 SEHNR, CDR2 FQNEAQ (reference sequence). The CDR3 consists of 16 residues. The ends were cut back, 1 base at V and 4 bases at J, with 17 bases in the middle.

The CDR3 nucleotides are TGTGCCTGGAGTGAAGGCAGAGGCTATGGCTACACCTTC. Its protein product is CAWSEGRGYGYTF. This chain links TRBV30 with TRBJ1-2; D remains unclear. Germline V gene sequence: CDR1 GTSNPN, CDR2 SVGIG (reference sequence). V lost 1 base and J lost 4, with 10 bases in between. CDR3 length: 13 residues.

With respect to this clone: A junction end diverges from the germline sequence, so it may reflect a read error. The genes are TRBV27 and TRBJ2-1, with D maybe TRBD1 (5 bases). Germline CDR1 MNHEY, CDR2 SMNVEV (reference sequence). CDR3 length: 13 amino acids. The CDR3 DNA reads as TGTGCCACCAGTTCAGGGTTCAGGAATGAGCAGTTCTTC. Residues: CATSSGFRNEQFF.